These 27 T cell receptor beta chains originate from one sample sequenced in a study of breast tumors, draining lymph nodes, adjacent tissues. TCRdb passed the multiplex PCR reads through MiXCR, listing each CDR3 protein once. Of fewer than 80,000 distinct CDR3 sequences listed, approximately 47% are singletons. Sequencing input: breast tumor tissue. The receptors were gathered from a female donor with breast cancer. Some clones in this sample may be carry-over from other donors' samples.

This clonotype was counted many times. The rearrangement joins TRBV5-6 to TRBJ2-7; 7 bases align to TRBD1. Looked up from germline, CDR1 is SGHDT and CDR2 is YYEEEE. After removal of 1 base from V and 3 bases from J, the junction contained 4 bases not matched to a gene. This CDR3 has 14 amino acids. Here the CDR3 DNA reads TGTGCCAGCAGCTTGCGGGACAGATACTACGAGCAGTACTTC. Translating gives CASSLRDRYYEQYF.

This chain uses TRBV19 with TRBJ1-2; TRBD1 agrees at 10 bases. V dropped 7 bases and J dropped 4; count of bases not matched to a gene: 6. Per germline, CDR1 LNHDA and CDR2 SQIVND (reference sequence). The CDR3 loop spans 14 amino acids. The CDR3 reads CASIRDRGFYGYTF. The CDR3 nucleotides are TGTGCCAGTATCCGGGACAGGGGTTTCTATGGCTACACCTTC.

The sample holds many counts of this clonotype. The CDR3 loop is CSVLATGLSGDTQYF. Here the CDR3 DNA reads TGCAGCGTCCTGGCTACGGGACTCAGCGGAGATACGCAGTATTTT. The chain recombines TRBV29-1 with TRBJ2-3; TRBD2 might be the D (6 bases). The ends were cut back, 6 bases at V and 5 bases at J, with 21 bases in the middle. CDR1 is SQVTM and CDR2 is ANQGSEA in the germline V gene. This CDR3 region has 15 residues.

The chain links TRBV29-1 to TRBJ2-2, with 7 bases identical to TRBD1. After removal of 4 bases from V and 7 bases from J, the junction contained 3 bases not matched to a gene. This CDR3 spans 12 amino acids. The germline CDR1 and CDR2 sequences are SQVTM and ANQGSEA. The CDR3 nucleotides read TGCAGCGTTGCGTACAGGGGCGGGGAGCTGTTTTTT. Its protein product is CSVAYRGGELFF.

This clonotype appeared once. This sequence joins TRBV12-3 or TRBV12-4 and TRBJ1-4; D gene uncertain. The CDR3 spans 13 residues. V was shortened by 2 bases and J by 6 bases, with 7 bases between the two germline ends. The CDR3 sequence is CASSLWEYEKLFF. CDR3 bases: TGTGCCAGCAGTTTATGGGAATATGAAAAACTGTTTTTT.

This clonotype came up many times. V gene TRBV6-1 combines with J gene TRBJ2-1; 12 bases map to TRBD2. The CDR3 is made up of 13 amino acids. Per germline, CDR1 MNHNS and CDR2 SASEGT. J lost 4 bases, V lost 10 bases, and 2 bases had no gene match. The CDR3 is CAILAGGYNEQFF. The CDR3 region has the DNA TGTGCCATACTAGCGGGAGGATACAATGAGCAGTTCTTC.

Worth noting for this clonotype: This may stem from a read error, because a much larger clone lies one nucleotide away. J is TRBJ2-1 and V is TRBV3-1; 8 positions match TRBD1. CDR1 and CDR2 (germline): LGHDT, YNNKEL (reference sequence). The CDR3 runs to 14 residues. The CDR3 loop is CACSRRRGRFEQFF. CDR3 bases: TGTGCCTGCAGCCGCCGCAGGGGGCGCTTTGAGCAGTTCTTC.

The rearrangement links TRBV19 to TRBJ1-3, with D hard to call. This CDR3 comprises 14 residues. V lost 5 bases and J lost 3, with 11 bases in between. Germline CDR1 and CDR2: LNHDA and SQIVND (reference sequence). The DNA for the CDR3 is TGTGCCAGTAGTTTTCGCAGTGTTGGAAACACCATATATTTT. It specifies CASSFRSVGNTIYF.

Remarks on this clonotype: This clone may be a read error of a much larger clone one base away. The rearrangement uses TRBV11-2 and TRBJ2-1; D is possibly TRBD1 (6 bases). The CDR3 totals 14 residues. The germline V gene has CDR1 SGHAT and CDR2 FQNNGV. CDR3 protein: CTSSLDRTHNEQFF. DNA of the CDR3: TGTACCAGCAGCTTAGACAGGACCCACAATGAGCAGTTCTTC.

This clonotype came up many times. A much larger clone is a single base away; this may be a read error. Lacking the conserved final phenylalanine or tryptophan, this CDR3 likely reflects a read error. The chain recombines TRBV9 with TRBJ2-1; D unresolved. This CDR3 spans 13 amino acids. Germline lookup yields CDR1 SGDLS and CDR2 YYNGEE. Trimming left V 0 bases short and J 5 bases short, with 6 bases between. The CDR3 DNA follows: TGTGCCAGCAGCGTAGTTGAAGACAATGAGCAGTTCTCC. This gives the protein CASSVVEDNEQFS.

A note on this clonotype: At one of its ends the junction is not consistent with the germline gene, which may arise from a read error. The chain recombines TRBV3-1 with TRBJ2-2, with 9 bases aligning to TRBD2. Germline CDR1 and CDR2: LGHDT and YNNKEL (reference sequence). The CDR3 contains 16 residues. The CDR3 DNA sequence: TGTGCCAGCAGCCTAAAAGGCGGGAGGGCCAGCGGGGGGCTGTTTTTT. Encoded protein: CASSLKGGRASGGLFF.

Many counts were recorded for this clonotype. V usage is TRBV29-1 and J usage is TRBJ1-2; no firm D call. V shed 3 bases and J shed 6 bases, with 14 bases lying between them. CDR3 length: 13 residues. In germline, CDR1 is SQVTM, CDR2 ANQGSEA. The DNA for the CDR3 is TGCAGCGTTGACGATCGGCTTAGGGATGGCTACACCTTC. Encoded protein: CSVDDRLRDGYTF.

The chain carries TRBV9 and TRBJ1-6; no reliable D call. There are 14 residues in the CDR3. Trimming took 3 bases from V and 7 from J, leaving 11 bases between them. CDR1 SGDLS and CDR2 YYNGEE come from the germline V gene. The CDR3 region has the DNA TGTGCCAGCAGCGAGGGATGGGGAAATTCACCCCTCCACTTT. Amino acid sequence: CASSEGWGNSPLHF. The full variable domain, with the rest looked up from reference TRBV9 and TRBJ1-6, is DSGVTQTPKHLITATGQRVTLRCSPRSGDLSVYWYQQSLDQGLQFLIQYYNGEERAKGNILERFSAQQFPDLHSELNLSSLELGDSALYFCASSEGWGNSPLHFGNGTRLTVT.

The chain carries TRBV29-1 and TRBJ2-5, with D tentatively TRBD1 or TRBD2 (5 bases each). Germline CDR1 is SQVTM and CDR2 is ANQGSEA. The CDR3 loop spans 11 amino acids. CDR3 residues: CRIVGEETQYF. CDR3 bases: TGCAGGATTGTGGGGGAAGAGACCCAGTACTTC.

This clonotype was picked up many times. This CDR3 is CSVPGGGLAGGGEQFF. CDR3 DNA: TGCAGTGTCCCCGGCGGAGGACTAGCGGGAGGGGGTGAGCAGTTCTTC. The J gene is TRBJ2-1, the V gene TRBV20-1; 15 bases line up with TRBD2. Unmatched junction bases numbered 13, after V lost 7 bases and J lost 9 bases. This CDR3 contains 16 residues. Germline loops: CDR1 DFQATT, CDR2 SNEGSKA (reference sequence).

In regard to this clonotype: A read error is likely, as this CDR3 ends without the conserved phenylalanine or tryptophan. It is unclear where the CDR3 begins or ends on the DNA, so no DNA is shown, and the CDR3 is as TCRdb lists it. J is TRBJ2-1 and V is TRBV9; TRBD1, as called in the table, went unchecked against the DNA. Germline lookup yields CDR1 SGDLS and CDR2 YYNGEE. The CDR3 adds up to 14 amino acids, both ends counted. CDR3 amino acids: CASSKDGGSREQSS.

Ten or more counts support this clonotype. This chain uses TRBV19 with TRBJ2-3; D ambiguous. The length of the CDR3 is 15 residues. Deletions cut 5 bases from V and 1 base from J, with 13 bases between. CDR1 and CDR2 (germline): LNHDA, SQIVND (reference sequence). The CDR3 bases are TGTGCCAGTAGTGATTTAAGCCAAGGCACAGATACGCAGTATTTT. It encodes CASSDLSQGTDTQYF.

In this sample, this clonotype turned up many times. This chain uses TRBV12-3 or TRBV12-4 with TRBJ1-6; 9 bases are shared with TRBD1. The length of the CDR3 is 16 residues. The junction had 9 bases not matched to a gene; V was cut back by 5 bases and J by 7 bases. The CDR3 region has the DNA TGTGCCAGCAGTGGGGTCCTCGGACAGGGGAATTCACCCCTCCACTTT. It is translated as CASSGVLGQGNSPLHF.

On this clonotype: Because it lacks the conserved phenylalanine or tryptophan at the end, this CDR3 is likely a read error. V usage is TRBV6-5 and J usage is TRBJ2-7; D unresolved. The V gene's germline CDR1 is MNHEY and CDR2 SVGAGI. The CDR3 sequence is 14 residues long. Here the CDR3 DNA reads TGTGGCAGCAGTTATTGGCGGAGCAACTACGAGCAGTACTCC. The encoded protein is CGSSYWRSNYEQYS.

This clonotype was detected a few times. The genes are TRBV6-5 and TRBJ1-1; D remains ambiguous. V shed 4 bases and J shed 0 bases, with 12 bases lying between them. The CDR3 extends over 15 amino acids. In germline, CDR1 is MNHEY, CDR2 SVGAGI. The CDR3 protein is CASSLGPGMNTEAFF. CDR3 bases: TGTGCCAGCAGTTTAGGACCCGGGATGAACACTGAAGCTTTCTTT.

Many counts were recorded for this clonotype. The chain links TRBV27 to TRBJ2-7, with D hard to call. The V end lost 3 bases, the J end lost 6 bases, and 9 bases lay between the germline ends. CDR3 length: 12 residues. Germline V gene sequence: CDR1 MNHEY, CDR2 SMNVEV (reference sequence). The CDR3 nucleotides read TGTGCCAGCAGTTTGGTGGGCGGCGAGCAGTACTTC. Translating gives CASSLVGGEQYF.

V usage is TRBV25-1 and J usage is TRBJ2-1, with 15 bases aligning to TRBD2. Losses at the gene ends were 10 bases for V and 5 bases for J; bases not matched to a gene: 9. This CDR3 comprises 16 residues. From germline, CDR1 is MGHDK and CDR2 SYGVNS. CDR3: CATLRGLAGGNNEQFF. CDR3 nucleotide sequence: TGTGCCACTCTAAGGGGACTAGCGGGGGGAAACAATGAGCAGTTCTTC.

This clonotype was detected many times. V usage is TRBV7-9 and J usage is TRBJ2-1; 9 bases agree with TRBD2. CDR1 and CDR2 from the germline V gene are SEHNR and FQNEAQ (reference sequence). The CDR3 spans 17 residues. V was clipped by 5 bases and J by 9 bases; unmatched bases: 17. In nucleotides, the CDR3 is TGTGCCAGCAGCCGACCCGGGGGCGGGGGGGCGCGCGGTGAGCAGTTCTTC. It specifies CASSRPGGGGARGEQFF. The full variable domain, rest sourced from reference TRBV7-9 and TRBJ2-1, is DTGVSQNPRHKITKRGQNVTFRCDPISEHNRLYWYRQTLGQGPEFLTYFQNEAQLEKSRLLSDRFSAERPKGSFSTLEIQRTEQGDSAMYLCASSRPGGGGARGEQFFGPGTRLTVL.

This clonotype was seen at least ten times. The CDR3 region has the DNA TGCGCCAGCAGCTTGTCTAGCGGGACAGATACGCAGTATTTT. Translated: CASSLSSGTDTQYF. The rearrangement joins TRBV5-1 to TRBJ2-3, with 8 nucleotides matching TRBD2. Per the germline V gene, CDR1 is SGHRS and CDR2 is YFSETQ. V lost 1 base and J lost 3; bases outside the gene matches: 1. The CDR3 has 14 residues.

There are a few counts of this clonotype. J is TRBJ1-4 and V is TRBV11-2, with 7 bases matching TRBD1. Germline trimming cut 1 base from V and 4 bases from J; bases unmatched to any gene: 3. CDR3 size: 15 residues. Germline V gene lookup returns CDR1 SGHAT and CDR2 FQNNGV. For the CDR3, the DNA is TGTGCCAGCAGCTTAGGGGACAGAGATAATGAAAAACTGTTTTTT. The encoded protein is CASSLGDRDNEKLFF.

This clonotype was seen ten or more times. The chain is built from TRBV2 and TRBJ2-5; D tentatively reads TRBD1 or TRBD2 (5 bases each). Germline assignment: CDR1 SNHLY and CDR2 FYNNEI. V lost 9 bases to trimming and J lost 6 bases, with 20 bases between them. CDR3 length equals 14 residues. CDR3 protein: CASRDQRLGKTQYF. The CDR3 DNA is TGTGCCAGTCGGGACCAGAGGCTTGGAAAGACCCAGTACTTC.

There are many counts of this clonotype. V and J are TRBV12-3 or TRBV12-4 and TRBJ1-4, with TRBD1 identical over 10 bases. V shed 1 base and J 7 bases; nucleotides not matched to a gene: 6. The CDR3 loop spans 16 amino acids. The CDR3 loop is CASSLDDRGRSEKLFF. CDR3 sequence (DNA): TGTGCCAGCAGTTTAGACGACAGGGGGCGTAGTGAAAAACTGTTTTTT.